This T cell receptor (beta chain) was recorded in a study of control samples from healthy donors and cancer patients. Clones were read by immunoSEQ multiplex PCR, and TCRdb kept only the in-frame ones, dropping some. The sample has some 100,000 clones; approximately 86% are singletons. A note on this clone: The junction and the germline gene differ at one end; a read error may be behind it.

Per germline, CDR1 MNHNY and CDR2 SVGAGI (reference sequence). The CDR3 sequence is 15 residues long. The sequence was collected from a young man in good health. The J gene is TRBJ2-2, the V gene TRBV6-6; D tentatively reads TRBD1 or TRBD2 (6 bases each). Sequenced sample: blood. CDR3 sequence (DNA): TGTGCCAGCAGCCGACGACTCCAGGGGACCGGGGGGCTGTTTTTT. Protein product: CASSRRLQGTGGLFF.